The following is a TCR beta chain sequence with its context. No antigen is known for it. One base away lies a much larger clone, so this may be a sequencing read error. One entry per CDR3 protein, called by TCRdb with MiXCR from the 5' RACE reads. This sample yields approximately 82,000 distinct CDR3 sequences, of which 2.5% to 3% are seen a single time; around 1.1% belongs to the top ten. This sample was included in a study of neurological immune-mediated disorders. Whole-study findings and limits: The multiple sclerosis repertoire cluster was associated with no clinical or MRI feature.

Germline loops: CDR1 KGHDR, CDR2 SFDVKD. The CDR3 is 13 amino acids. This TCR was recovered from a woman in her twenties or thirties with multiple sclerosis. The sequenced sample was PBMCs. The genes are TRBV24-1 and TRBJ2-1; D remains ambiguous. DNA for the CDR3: TGTGCCAACAGTGATGGCTCCTACAATGAGCAGTTCTTC. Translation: CANSDGSYNEQFF.